The T cell receptor (beta chain) described here comes from a study of regulatory T cells in long-lasting Graves disease. Relying on iRepertoire HTBI primers and Arm-PCR of CDR3 regions, the team built TCR beta libraries. MiXCR, run by TCRdb on the multiplex PCR reads, gives a single entry per CDR3 protein. The sample holds 400,000 to 650,000 distinct CDR3 sequences, about 16% seen once. Germline CDR1 is SGHKS and CDR2 is YYEKEE (reference sequence). V was cut by 2 bases and J by 6 bases, with 20 bases left in between. The CDR3 is 17 amino acids. Noted time point: newly diagnosed GD, antithyroid drugs for less than 3 months. Extracted PBMC RNA gave rise to the TCR library. This same sample was also taken into another study, of T cells in Graves' hyperthyroidism and ophthalmopathy.

This chain links TRBV5-5 with TRBJ2-2; D remains unclear. The sequence was collected from a woman aged 35-60 years with Graves disease. The sample was peripheral blood mononuclear cells (PBMCs), taken at new diagnosis, from a patient treated with antithyroid drugs. The CDR3: CASSFKPSVARSGELFF. The CDR3 region has the DNA TGTGCCAGCAGCTTTAAACCCTCAGTGGCGCGCTCCGGGGAGCTGTTTTTT.